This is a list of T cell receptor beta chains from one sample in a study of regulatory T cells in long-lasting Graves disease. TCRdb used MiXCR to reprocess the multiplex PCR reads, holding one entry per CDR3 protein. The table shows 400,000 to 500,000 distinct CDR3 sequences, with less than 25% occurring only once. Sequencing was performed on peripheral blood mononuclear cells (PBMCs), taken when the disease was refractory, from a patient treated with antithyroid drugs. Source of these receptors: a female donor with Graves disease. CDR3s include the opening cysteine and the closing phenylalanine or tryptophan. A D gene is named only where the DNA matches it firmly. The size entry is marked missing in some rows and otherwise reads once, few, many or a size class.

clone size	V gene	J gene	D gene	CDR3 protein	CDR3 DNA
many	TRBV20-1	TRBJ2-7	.	CSAWVREQYF	TGCAGTGCTTGGGTCAGGGAGCAGTACTTC
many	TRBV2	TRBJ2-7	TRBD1	CASSGQGAVVGYEQYF	TGTGCCAGCAGCGGACAGGGGGCGGTTGTAGGATACGAGCAGTACTTC
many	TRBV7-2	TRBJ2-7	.	CASSSRRDQLKQYF	TGTGCCAGCAGCTCGCGACGGGACCAACTCAAGCAGTACTTC
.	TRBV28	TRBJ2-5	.	CASSLEGFYPETQYF	TGTGCCAGCAGCCTCGAGGGCTTCTACCCAGAGACCCAGTACTTC
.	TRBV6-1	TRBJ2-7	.	CASKGDEQYF	TGTGCCAGCAAAGGGGACGAGCAGTACTTC
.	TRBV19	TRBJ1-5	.	CASSSDGGRGPQHF	TGTGCCAGTAGTTCGGACGGGGGGCGAGGGCCCCAGCATTTT
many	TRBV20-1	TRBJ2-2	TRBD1	CSARTGGTGELFF	TGCAGTGCTAGGACAGGGGGAACCGGGGAGCTGTTTTTT
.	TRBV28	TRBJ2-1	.	CASHSPGTEYNEQFF	TGTGCCAGCCACTCTCCCGGGACTGAATACAATGAGCAGTTCTTC
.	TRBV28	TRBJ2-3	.	CASSFPAVRTDTQYF	TGTGCCAGCAGCTTCCCGGCGGTTCGCACAGATACGCAGTATTTT
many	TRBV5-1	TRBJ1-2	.	CASTSNGGYGYTF	TGCGCCAGCACGTCGAACGGGGGCTATGGCTACACCTTC
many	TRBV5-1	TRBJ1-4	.	CASSSDALDGTTNEKLFF	TGCGCCAGCAGCTCGGATGCCTTGGACGGAACAACTAATGAAAAACTGTTTTTT
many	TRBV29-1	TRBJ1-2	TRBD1	CSVVPLDRGHGYTF	TGCAGCGTTGTTCCGTTGGACAGGGGGCACGGCTACACCTTC
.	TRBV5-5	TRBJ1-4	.	CASSLGPVEGLFF	TGTGCCAGCAGCTTAGGGCCGGTAGAGGGACTGTTTTTT
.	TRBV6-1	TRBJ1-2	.	CASRILKVSTNYGYTF	TGTGCCAGCAGGATTCTCAAGGTTTCGACTAACTATGGCTACACCTTC
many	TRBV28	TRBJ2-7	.	CASSPQPEGWISYEQYF	TGTGCCAGCAGCCCCCAGCCCGAGGGCTGGATATCCTACGAGCAGTACTTC
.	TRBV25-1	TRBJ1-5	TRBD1	CASSASRTGGQPQHF	TGTGCCAGCAGTGCCTCGAGGACAGGGGGACAGCCCCAGCATTTT
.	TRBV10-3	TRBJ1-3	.	CAITEGGNTIYF	TGTGCCATTACAGAAGGTGGAAACACCATATATTTT
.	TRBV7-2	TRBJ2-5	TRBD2	CASSLGLAGGEETQYF	TGTGCCAGCAGCCTCGGACTAGCGGGGGGCGAAGAGACCCAGTACTTC
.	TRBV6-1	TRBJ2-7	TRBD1	CASSPRDRGLLRNYEQYF	TGTGCCAGCAGTCCCCGGGACAGGGGGCTTTTGAGAAACTACGAGCAGTACTTC
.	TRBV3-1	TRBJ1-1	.	CASSQGRDDFF	TGTGCCAGCAGCCAAGGTAGGGATGATTTCTTT
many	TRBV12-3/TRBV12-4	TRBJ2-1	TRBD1	CASRTGQNYNEQFF	TGTGCCAGCAGGACGGGACAGAACTACAATGAGCAGTTCTTC
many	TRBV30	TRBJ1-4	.	CACTGAGEKLFF	TGTGCCTGCACAGGTGCGGGGGAAAAACTGTTTTTT
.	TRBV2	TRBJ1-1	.	CASSEARDTHGAFF	TGTGCCAGCAGTGAAGCGCGGGACACCCATGGTGCTTTCTTT
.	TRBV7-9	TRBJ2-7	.	CASSLVGPILAGYEQYF	TGTGCCAGCAGCTTAGTCGGTCCGATTCTCGCCGGGTACGAGCAGTACTTC
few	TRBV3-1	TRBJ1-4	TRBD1	CASSQPGGGRSSNEKLFF	TGTGCCAGCAGCCAACCAGGGGGGGGCAGGAGCTCAAATGAAAAACTGTTTTTT
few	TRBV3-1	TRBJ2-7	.	CASSPFRGFYEQYF	TGTGCCAGCAGCCCGTTCAGAGGGTTCTACGAGCAGTACTTC
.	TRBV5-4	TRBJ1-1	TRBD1	CASRVQGAGTEAFF	TGTGCCAGCAGGGTACAGGGGGCCGGGACTGAAGCTTTCTTT
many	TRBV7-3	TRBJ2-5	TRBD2	CASSATSGGETQYF	TGTGCCAGCAGCGCAACTAGCGGGGGCGAGACCCAGTACTTC
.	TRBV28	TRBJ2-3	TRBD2	CASRPTSGSTDTQYF	TGTGCCAGCAGACCGACTAGCGGGAGCACAGATACGCAGTATTTT
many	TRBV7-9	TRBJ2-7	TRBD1	CASSGRTGDYEQYF	TGTGCCAGCAGCGGAAGGACAGGGGACTACGAGCAGTACTTC
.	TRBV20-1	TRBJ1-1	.	CSASPTELNTEAFF	TGCAGTGCTAGCCCGACAGAGTTGAACACTGAAGCTTTCTTT
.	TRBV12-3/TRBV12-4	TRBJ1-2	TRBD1	CASSATGGNYGYTF	TGTGCCAGCTCAGCGACAGGGGGTAACTATGGCTACACCTTC
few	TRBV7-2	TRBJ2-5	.	CASSLATTGHFGETQYF	TGTGCCAGCAGCTTAGCGACGACGGGCCACTTCGGTGAGACCCAGTACTTC
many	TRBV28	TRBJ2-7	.	CASTLSAGVSYEQYF	TGTGCCAGCACCCTCTCCGCAGGGGTCTCCTACGAGCAGTACTTC